The 20 T cell receptor beta chains listed next were all sequenced from one sample in a study of OX40 agonist ivuxolimab in advanced cancers. Measured with immunoSEQ multiplex PCR; TCRdb has only the in-frame clones, and not every one. The sample holds tens of thousands of clones; about 78% are singletons and the top ten take about a fifth. Here the sequenced sample was CD4+ or CD8+ T cells sorted from blood, taken in a trial of the OX40 agonist ivuxolimab. The source of these receptors is an adult with an advanced solid tumor such as melanoma, head and neck, liver or kidney cancer.

This clone was seen only a few times. The CDR3 DNA reads TGTGCCAGCAGCTCTGACACCGTCTACGATACGCAGTATTTT. It translates to CASSSDTVYDTQYF. The V gene is TRBV7-9, the J gene TRBJ2-3; D gene unclear. V was cut by 4 bases and J by 6 bases, with 14 bases left in between. The CDR3 covers 14 residues. CDR1 and CDR2 (germline): SEHNR, FQNEAQ (reference sequence).

The rearrangement joins TRBV7-9 to TRBJ1-2; 9 bases are shared with TRBD1. This CDR3 spans 14 amino acids. In germline, CDR1 is SEHNR, CDR2 FQNEAQ (reference sequence). With V trimmed by 1 base and J by 6 bases, 3 bases remained unmatched. CDR3 sequence reads: CASSLGGTGHGYTF. The CDR3 DNA follows: TGTGCCAGCAGCTTAGGGGGGACAGGGCATGGCTACACCTTC.

This clone was seen a single time. The CDR3 sequence is CASSLRGYQETQYF. The CDR3 DNA reads as TGTGCCAGCAGCTTAAGGGGCTACCAAGAGACCCAGTACTTC. V gene TRBV7-2 combines with J gene TRBJ2-5, with D maybe TRBD1 (5 bases). Trimming removed 2 bases at V and 0 bases at J, with 7 bases between. CDR1 and CDR2 (germline): SGHTA, FQGNSA. This CDR3 has 14 residues.

This rearrangement joins TRBV7-8 to TRBJ2-1; D not certain. Deletions cut 6 bases from V and 0 bases from J, with 15 bases between. This CDR3 comprises 16 residues. CDR1 and CDR2 (germline): SGHVS, FQNEAQ. Here the CDR3 DNA reads TGTGCCAGCAGGTCCACGGCTGTTAACTCCTACAATGAGCAGTTCTTC. Its translation is CASRSTAVNSYNEQFF. Drawing the rest from reference TRBV7-8 and TRBJ2-1, the complete variable domain is GAGVSQSPRYKVAKRGQDVALRCDPISGHVSLFWYQQALGQGPEFLTYFQNEAQLDKSGLPSDRFFAERPEGSVSTLKIQRTQQEDSAVYLCASRSTAVNSYNEQFFGPGTRLTVL.

This rearrangement joins TRBV7-6 to TRBJ2-2; TRBD2 matches 8 bases. CDR3 length: 16 amino acids. Germline-derived CDR1 and CDR2 are SGHVS and FNYEAQ. Trimming at V came to 1 base and at J to 4 bases, leaving 5 bases not matched to a gene. The CDR3, as DNA: TGTGCCAGCAGCTTAGGGGCGGGGGGCGCCACCGGGGAGCTGTTTTTT. It specifies CASSLGAGGATGELFF.

The chain combines TRBV9 with TRBJ2-2, with 7 bases aligning to TRBD1. From germline, CDR1 is SGDLS and CDR2 YYNGEE. J gave up 6 bases and V 3 bases, and 11 bases lay outside the gene matches. This CDR3 is built from 16 residues. DNA for the CDR3: TGTGCCAGCAGCGACGGGACAGCGAACCCACCCGGGGAGCTGTTTTTT. Translated: CASSDGTANPPGELFF.

As concerns this clone: Germline and junction disagree at one end, which may indicate a read error. The chain is built from TRBV6-5 and TRBJ2-5; 14 bases are a match to TRBD2. Germline assignment: CDR1 MNHEY and CDR2 SVGAGI. CDR3 length equals 14 residues. The CDR3 region has the DNA TGTGCCAGCAGTTACTCTGGACTAGCGGGGGGTTGGGACTTC. It translates to CASSYSGLAGGWDF.

The chain recombines TRBV11-2 with TRBJ2-3; the match to TRBD2 covers 8 bases. The CDR3 is 15 residues long. The V and J ends lost 5 bases and 1 base, in that order; junction bases with no gene match: 5. Germline V CDR1 and CDR2: SGHAT, FQNNGV. CDR3 loop: CASSAAGGGTDTQYF. In nucleotides, the CDR3 is TGTGCCAGCAGCGCCGCGGGGGGCGGCACAGATACGCAGTATTTT.

This clone was seen once. J is TRBJ1-6 and V is TRBV5-6, with unresolved D. The germline V gene has CDR1 SGHDT and CDR2 YYEEEE. Trimming left V 4 bases short and J 9 bases short, with 14 bases between. The CDR3 loop spans 14 amino acids. CDR3: CASSTGPPGSPLHF. The CDR3 DNA sequence: TGTGCCAGCAGCACCGGGCCCCCTGGTTCACCCCTCCACTTT.

The chain couples TRBV5-6 to TRBJ2-4; D perhaps matches TRBD2 (6 bases). The CDR3 covers 15 residues. V lost 0 bases and J lost 7, with 14 bases in between. Germline lookup yields CDR1 SGHDT and CDR2 YYEEEE. The CDR3 DNA sequence: TGTGCCAGCAGCTTGGTTCGGGGTGGGGGGAACATTCAGTACTTC. This codes for CASSLVRGGGNIQYF.

The chain carries TRBV29-1 and TRBJ2-7; possibly TRBD2 for D (6 bases). The CDR3 runs to 12 residues. The V end was cut by 7 bases, the J end by 0 bases, with 10 bases between. CDR1 is SQVTM and CDR2 is ANQGSEA in the germline V gene. CDR3 in amino acids: CSGGDFSYEQYF. The CDR3 DNA reads as TGCAGCGGGGGGGACTTCTCCTACGAGCAGTACTTC.

The CDR3 nucleotides are TGTGCCAGCAGTCTTACAGGGCGGAAAGCCTACGAGCAGTACTTC. This translates into CASSLTGRKAYEQYF. V is TRBV2 and J is TRBJ2-7; D possibly corresponds to TRBD1 (6 bases). The germline V gene encodes CDR1 SNHLY and CDR2 FYNNEI. The CDR3 runs 15 residues. The V end lost 5 bases, the J end lost 2 bases, and 16 bases lay between the germline ends.

This clone occurred once. This chain joins TRBV15 and TRBJ2-1; weak D call: TRBD2 (8 bases). V dropped 5 bases and J dropped 3 bases, with 26 bases sitting between them. Per germline, CDR1 LNHNV and CDR2 YYDKDF (reference sequence). The CDR3 consists of 19 residues. CDR3: CATSSPRGVTSGYYNEQFF. The CDR3 nucleotides read TGTGCCACCAGCTCGCCCAGGGGGGTTACTAGCGGCTACTACAATGAGCAGTTCTTC.

This chain connects TRBV5-4 to TRBJ2-7; 8 bases are a match to TRBD2. The CDR3 runs to 15 residues. V was pared by 2 bases and J by 1 base, with 5 bases of the junction left unmatched. Germline CDR1 and CDR2: SGHNT and YYREEE (reference sequence). The CDR3 DNA follows: TGTGCCAGCAGCTTCGGTGCGGGAGGATCCTACGAGCAGTACTTC. It yields the protein CASSFGAGGSYEQYF.

With respect to this clone: This same CDR3 is encoded by further DNA sequences in the sample. The chain recombines TRBV5-1 with TRBJ1-5, with TRBD1 matching over 7 bases. The CDR3 consists of 14 residues. J was trimmed by 5 bases and V by 0 bases; bases with no gene match: 2. CDR1 and CDR2 from the germline V gene are SGHRS and YFSETQ. The CDR3 coding sequence is TGCGCCAGCAGCTTGGGACAGGGAGATCAGCCCCAGCATTTT. Translation gives CASSLGQGDQPQHF.

V is TRBV30 and J is TRBJ2-1, with a tentative D call TRBD2 (6 bases). The germline V gene encodes CDR1 GTSNPN and CDR2 SVGIG (reference sequence). The V end was cut by 5 bases, the J end by 7 bases, with 15 bases between. The CDR3 contains 13 residues. DNA of the CDR3: TGTGCCTGGGAAGTAGCGGAGGGTAATGAGCAGTTCTTC. Its translation is CAWEVAEGNEQFF.

The J gene is TRBJ2-1, the V gene TRBV7-9; D is possibly TRBD1 or TRBD2 (6 bases each). Trimming took off 1 base at V and 6 bases at J, with 13 bases between the two ends. Germline V CDR1 and CDR2: SEHNR, FQNEAQ (reference sequence). The CDR3 runs to 15 residues. CDR3 loop: CASSLEGGRGNEQFF. CDR3 nucleotide sequence: TGTGCCAGCAGCTTAGAGGGGGGCCGCGGCAATGAGCAGTTCTTC. Full variable domain (missing parts from reference TRBV7-9 and TRBJ2-1): DTGVSQNPRHKITKRGQNVTFRCDPISEHNRLYWYRQTLGQGPEFLTYFQNEAQLEKSRLLSDRFSAERPKGSFSTLEIQRTEQGDSAMYLCASSLEGGRGNEQFFGPGTRLTVL.

The J gene is TRBJ2-7, the V gene TRBV5-1; D is perhaps TRBD1 or TRBD2 (5 bases each). Between the trimmed V and J ends, which lost 0 bases and 2 bases, there was a span of 9 bases. CDR1 and CDR2 from the germline V gene are SGHRS and YFSETQ. The CDR3 is 14 residues long. DNA of the CDR3: TGCGCCAGCAGCTTGGATCGGGGCGCCTACGAGCAGTACTTC. Translated: CASSLDRGAYEQYF.

The chain uses TRBV19 and TRBJ1-1, with D perhaps TRBD1 (5 bases). V was trimmed by 3 bases and J by 0 bases, leaving 8 bases between them. Germline lookup yields CDR1 LNHDA and CDR2 SQIVND (reference sequence). The CDR3 covers 14 residues. The CDR3 coding sequence is TGTGCCAGTAGTATTCTAGGGGTGAACACTGAAGCTTTCTTT. Protein: CASSILGVNTEAFF.

The CDR3 region is CASSYNRDRDYNEQFF. In DNA form, the CDR3 reads TGTGCCAGCAGTTATAATAGGGACAGGGACTACAATGAGCAGTTCTTC. The V and J genes are TRBV28 and TRBJ2-1; 9 positions match TRBD1. The CDR3 sequence is 16 residues long. CDR1 and CDR2 (germline): MDHEN, SYDVKM. Trimming took 4 bases from V and 3 from J; bases not matched to a gene: 7.